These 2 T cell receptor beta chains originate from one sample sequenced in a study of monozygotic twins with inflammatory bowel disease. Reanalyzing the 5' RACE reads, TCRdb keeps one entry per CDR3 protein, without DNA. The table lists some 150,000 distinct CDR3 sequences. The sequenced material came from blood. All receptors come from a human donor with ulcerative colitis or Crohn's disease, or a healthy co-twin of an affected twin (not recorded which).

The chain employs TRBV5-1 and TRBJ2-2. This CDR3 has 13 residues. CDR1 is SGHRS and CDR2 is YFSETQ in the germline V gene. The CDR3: CASSSGPTGELFF.

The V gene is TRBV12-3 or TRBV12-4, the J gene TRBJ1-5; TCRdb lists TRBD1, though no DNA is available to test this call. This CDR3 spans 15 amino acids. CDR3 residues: CASSLAGTGHQPQHF.